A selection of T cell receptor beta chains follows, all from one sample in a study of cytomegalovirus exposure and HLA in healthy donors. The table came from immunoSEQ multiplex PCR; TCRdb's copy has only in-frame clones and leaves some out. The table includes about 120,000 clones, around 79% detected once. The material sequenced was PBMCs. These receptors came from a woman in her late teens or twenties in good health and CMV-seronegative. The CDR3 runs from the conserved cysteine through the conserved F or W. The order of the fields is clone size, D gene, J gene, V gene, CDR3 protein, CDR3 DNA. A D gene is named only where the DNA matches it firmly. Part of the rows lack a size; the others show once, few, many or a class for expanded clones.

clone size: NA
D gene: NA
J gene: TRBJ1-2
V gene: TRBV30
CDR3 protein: CAWSVRGGKNYGYTF
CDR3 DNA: TGTGCCTGGAGTGTACGGGGAGGGAAGAACTATGGCTACACCTTC

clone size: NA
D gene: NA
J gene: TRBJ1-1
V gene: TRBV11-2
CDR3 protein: CASSLRTGMNTEAFF
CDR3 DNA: TGTGCCAGCAGCCTCCGGACGGGGATGAACACTGAAGCTTTCTTT

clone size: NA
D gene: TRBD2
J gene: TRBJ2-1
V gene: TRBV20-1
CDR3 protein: CSATRGGEQFF
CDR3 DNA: TGCAGTGCTACCCGCGGGGGGGAGCAGTTCTTC

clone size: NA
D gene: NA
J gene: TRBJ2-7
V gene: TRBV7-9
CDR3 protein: CASGQPYEQYF
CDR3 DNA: TGTGCCAGTGGACAGCCTTACGAGCAGTACTTC

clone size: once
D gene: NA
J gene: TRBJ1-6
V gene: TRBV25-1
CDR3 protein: CASSPGPYSPLHF
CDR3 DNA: TGTGCCAGCAGTCCCGGTCCTTATTCACCCCTCCACTTT

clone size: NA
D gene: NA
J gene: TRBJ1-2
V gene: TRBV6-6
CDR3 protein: CASSGDGGYTF
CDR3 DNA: TGTGCCAGCTCAGGGGACGGCGGCTACACCTTC

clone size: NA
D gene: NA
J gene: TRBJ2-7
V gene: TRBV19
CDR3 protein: CASSATVATYEQYF
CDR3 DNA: TGTGCCAGTAGTGCAACAGTAGCGACCTACGAGCAGTACTTC

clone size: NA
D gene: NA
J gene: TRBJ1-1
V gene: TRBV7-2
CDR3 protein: CASSLEPLTVRTEAFF
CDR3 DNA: TGTGCCAGCAGCTTAGAGCCTCTGACTGTAAGGACTGAAGCTTTCTTT

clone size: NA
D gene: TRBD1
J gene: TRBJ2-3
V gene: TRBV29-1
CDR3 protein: CSVLTGGFTDTQYF
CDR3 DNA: TGCAGCGTTTTGACAGGGGGATTCACAGATACGCAGTATTTT

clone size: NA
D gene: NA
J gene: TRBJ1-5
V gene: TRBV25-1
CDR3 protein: CASSEGAGEGQPQHF
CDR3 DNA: TGTGCCAGCAGTGAAGGGGCAGGGGAGGGGCAGCCCCAGCATTTT

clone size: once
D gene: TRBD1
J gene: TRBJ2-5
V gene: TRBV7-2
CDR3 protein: CASSRDRGYQETQYF
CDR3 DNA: TGTGCCAGCAGCCGCGACAGGGGGTACCAAGAGACCCAGTACTTC

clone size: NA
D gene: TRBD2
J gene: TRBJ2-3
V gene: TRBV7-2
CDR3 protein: CASSLLSGGDTQYF
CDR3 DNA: TGTGCCAGCAGCTTATTATCGGGGGGAGATACGCAGTATTTT

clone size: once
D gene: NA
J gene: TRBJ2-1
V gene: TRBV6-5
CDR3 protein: CASSVGRNEQFF
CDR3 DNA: TGTGCCAGCTCCGTGGGGCGAAATGAGCAGTTCTTC

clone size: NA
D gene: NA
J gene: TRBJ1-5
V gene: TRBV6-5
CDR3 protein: CATTGIALSQPQHF
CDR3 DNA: TGTGCCACGACGGGGATAGCCCTCAGTCAGCCCCAGCATTTT

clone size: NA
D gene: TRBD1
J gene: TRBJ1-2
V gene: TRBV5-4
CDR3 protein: CASSLIQGDYGYTF
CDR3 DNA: TGTGCCAGCAGCTTGATACAGGGGGACTATGGCTACACCTTC

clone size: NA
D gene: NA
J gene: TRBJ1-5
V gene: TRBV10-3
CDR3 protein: CAISRQSNQPQHF
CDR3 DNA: TGTGCCATCAGTAGACAGAGCAATCAGCCCCAGCATTTT

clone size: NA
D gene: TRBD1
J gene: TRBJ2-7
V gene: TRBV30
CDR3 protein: CAWSVRKGQGVSYEQYF
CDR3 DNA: TGTGCCTGGAGTGTACGTAAGGGACAGGGGGTTTCCTACGAGCAGTACTTC

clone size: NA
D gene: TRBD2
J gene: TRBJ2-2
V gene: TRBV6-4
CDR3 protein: CASSEGGDFGELFF
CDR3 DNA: TGTGCCAGCAGTGAGGGAGGGGATTTCGGGGAGCTGTTTTTT

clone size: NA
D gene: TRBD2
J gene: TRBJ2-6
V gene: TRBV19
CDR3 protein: CASTSGVTGANVLTF
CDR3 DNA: TGTGCCAGTACTAGCGGGGTAACTGGGGCCAACGTCCTGACTTTC

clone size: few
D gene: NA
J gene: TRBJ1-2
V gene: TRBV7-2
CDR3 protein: CASNQQGNNYGYTF
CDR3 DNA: TGTGCCAGCAACCAACAGGGAAATAACTATGGCTACACCTTC

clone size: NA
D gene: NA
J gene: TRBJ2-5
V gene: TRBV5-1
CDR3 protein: CASSLGGGRETQYF
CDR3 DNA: TGCGCCAGCAGCTTGGGGGGCGGAAGAGAGACCCAGTACTTC

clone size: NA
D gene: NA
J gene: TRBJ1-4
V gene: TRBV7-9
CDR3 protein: CASSEPGLPYEKLFF
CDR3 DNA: TGTGCCAGCAGCGAACCGGGACTACCCTATGAAAAACTGTTTTTT

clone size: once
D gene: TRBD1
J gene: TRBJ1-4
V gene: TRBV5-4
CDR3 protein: CASSFDRALGNEKLFF
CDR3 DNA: TGTGCCAGCAGCTTTGACAGGGCTCTCGGTAATGAAAAACTGTTTTTT

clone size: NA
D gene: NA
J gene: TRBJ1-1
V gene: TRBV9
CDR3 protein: CASSDQMPNTEAFF
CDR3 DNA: TGTGCCAGCAGCGATCAGATGCCCAACACTGAAGCTTTCTTT

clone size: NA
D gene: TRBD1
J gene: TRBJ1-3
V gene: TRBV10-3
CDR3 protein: CATHSTDRGNTIYF
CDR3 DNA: TGTGCCACACACAGCACGGACAGGGGAAACACCATATATTTT

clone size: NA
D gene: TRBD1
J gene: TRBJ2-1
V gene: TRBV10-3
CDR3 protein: CAIGGTGVTYNEQFF
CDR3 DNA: TGTGCCATCGGTGGGACAGGGGTAACCTACAATGAGCAGTTCTTC

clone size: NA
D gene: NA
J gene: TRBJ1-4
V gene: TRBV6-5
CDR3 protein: CASKEEGRANEKLFF
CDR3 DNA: TGTGCCAGCAAGGAAGAGGGTAGGGCTAATGAAAAACTGTTTTTT

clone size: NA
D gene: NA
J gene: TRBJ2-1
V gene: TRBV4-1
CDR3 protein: CASSLSRELYNEQFF
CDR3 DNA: TGCGCCAGCAGCCTGAGTAGAGAATTATACAATGAGCAGTTCTTC

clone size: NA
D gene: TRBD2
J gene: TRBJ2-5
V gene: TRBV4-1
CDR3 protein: CASSPLGLAGQETQYF
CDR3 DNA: TGCGCCAGCAGCCCCCTGGGGCTAGCGGGACAAGAGACCCAGTACTTC

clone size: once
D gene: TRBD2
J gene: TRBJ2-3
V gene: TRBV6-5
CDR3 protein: CASRVAGGNTDTQYF
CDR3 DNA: TGTGCCAGCAGGGTAGCGGGGGGGAACACAGATACGCAGTATTTT

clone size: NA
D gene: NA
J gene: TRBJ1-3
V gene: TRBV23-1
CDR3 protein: CASSQRREHSGNTIYF
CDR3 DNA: TGCGCCAGCAGTCAAAGGAGGGAACACTCTGGAAACACCATATATTTT

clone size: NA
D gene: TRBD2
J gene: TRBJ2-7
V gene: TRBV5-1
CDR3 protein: CASSLDGGGYEQYF
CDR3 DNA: TGCGCCAGCAGCTTGGATGGCGGGGGCTACGAGCAGTACTTC

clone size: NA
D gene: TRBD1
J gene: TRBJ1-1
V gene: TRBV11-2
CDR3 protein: CASSLAAAGGRTEAFF
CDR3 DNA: TGTGCCAGCAGCTTAGCGGCGGCAGGGGGAAGGACTGAAGCTTTCTTT

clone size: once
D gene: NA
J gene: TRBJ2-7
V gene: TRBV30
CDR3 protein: CAWSDGTPNGQYF
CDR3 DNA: TGTGCCTGGAGCGACGGGACACCTAATGGGCAGTACTTC

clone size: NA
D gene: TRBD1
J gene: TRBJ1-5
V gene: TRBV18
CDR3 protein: CASSHDTGDNQPQHF
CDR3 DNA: TGTGCCAGCTCACATGATACAGGGGACAATCAGCCCCAGCATTTT

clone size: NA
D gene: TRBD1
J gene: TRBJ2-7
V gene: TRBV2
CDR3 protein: CASRTRGREDEQYF
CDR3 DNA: TGTGCCAGCAGGACCAGGGGGCGCGAAGACGAGCAGTACTTC

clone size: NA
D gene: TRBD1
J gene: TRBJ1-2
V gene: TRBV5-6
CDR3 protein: CASRTTGGLYGYTF
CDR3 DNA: TGTGCCAGCAGAACGACAGGGGGCCTCTATGGCTACACCTTC

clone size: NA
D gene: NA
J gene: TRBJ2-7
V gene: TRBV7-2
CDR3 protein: CASSRSGKFEQYF
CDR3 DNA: TGTGCCAGCAGCAGAAGCGGAAAGTTCGAGCAGTACTTC

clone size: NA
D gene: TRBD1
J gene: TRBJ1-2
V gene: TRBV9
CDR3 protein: CASSVGQGLNGYTF
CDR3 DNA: TGTGCCAGCAGCGTAGGACAGGGGCTGAACGGCTACACCTTC

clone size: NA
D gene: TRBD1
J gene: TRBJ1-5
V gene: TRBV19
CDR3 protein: CASTRAGTGGYQPQHF
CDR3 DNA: TGTGCCAGTACAAGGGCCGGGACAGGGGGCTATCAGCCCCAGCATTTT

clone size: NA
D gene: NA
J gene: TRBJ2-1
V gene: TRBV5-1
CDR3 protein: CASSLDSYNEQFF
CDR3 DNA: TGCGCCAGCAGCTTGGACAGCTACAATGAGCAGTTCTTC

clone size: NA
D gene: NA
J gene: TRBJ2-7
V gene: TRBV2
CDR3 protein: CASSEWAGEQYF
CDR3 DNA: TGTGCCAGCAGTGAATGGGCTGGCGAGCAGTACTTC

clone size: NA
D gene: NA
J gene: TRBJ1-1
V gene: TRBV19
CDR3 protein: CASSIGLTEAFF
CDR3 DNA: TGTGCCAGTAGTATCGGGTTGACTGAAGCTTTCTTT

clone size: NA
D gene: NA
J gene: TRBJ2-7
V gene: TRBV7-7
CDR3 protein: CASSTRPGDEQYF
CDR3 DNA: TGTGCTAGCAGCACCCGACCCGGGGACGAGCAGTACTTC

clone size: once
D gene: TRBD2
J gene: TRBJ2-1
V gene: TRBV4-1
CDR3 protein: CASRLLAGVGDEQFF
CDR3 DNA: TGCGCCAGCAGGCTACTAGCGGGGGTTGGCGATGAGCAGTTCTTC

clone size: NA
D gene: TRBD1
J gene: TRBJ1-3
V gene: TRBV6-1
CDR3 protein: CASSGPGGSGNTIYF
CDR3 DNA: TGTGCCAGCAGTGGACCAGGGGGCTCTGGAAACACCATATATTTT

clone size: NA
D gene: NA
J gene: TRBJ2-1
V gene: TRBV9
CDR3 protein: CASSAFRGNNEQFF
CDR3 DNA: TGTGCCAGCAGCGCTTTTAGGGGGAACAATGAGCAGTTCTTC

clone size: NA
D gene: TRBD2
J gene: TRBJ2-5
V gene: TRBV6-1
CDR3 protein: CASSEEGSGGGQLETQYF
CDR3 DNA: TGTGCCAGCAGTGAAGAAGGCTCGGGGGGGGGCCAATTGGAGACCCAGTACTTC

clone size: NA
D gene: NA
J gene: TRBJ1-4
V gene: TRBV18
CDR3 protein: CASSPQGTNEKLFF
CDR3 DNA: TGTGCCAGCTCACCACAGGGGACTAATGAAAAACTGTTTTTT

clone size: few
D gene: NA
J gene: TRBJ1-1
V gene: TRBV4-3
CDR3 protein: CASSQDLGIMNTEAFF
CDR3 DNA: TGCGCCAGCAGCCAAGATCTTGGCATCATGAACACTGAAGCTTTCTTT

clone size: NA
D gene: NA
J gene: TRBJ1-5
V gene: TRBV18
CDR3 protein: CASSPPSRGNQPQHF
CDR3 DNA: TGTGCCAGCTCACCACCGTCGAGAGGCAATCAGCCCCAGCATTTT

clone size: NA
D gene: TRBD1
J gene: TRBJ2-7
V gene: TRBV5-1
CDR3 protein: CASSQDRVAYEQYF
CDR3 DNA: TGCGCCAGCAGCCAGGACAGGGTGGCCTACGAGCAGTACTTC

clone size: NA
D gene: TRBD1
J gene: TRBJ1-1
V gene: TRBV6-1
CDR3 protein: CASNPPGGTEAFF
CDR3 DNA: TGTGCCAGCAACCCCCCAGGGGGCACTGAAGCTTTCTTT

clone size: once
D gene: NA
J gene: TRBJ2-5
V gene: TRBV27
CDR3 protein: CASSLIPEETQYF
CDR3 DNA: TGTGCCAGCAGTCTTATCCCCGAGGAGACCCAGTACTTC

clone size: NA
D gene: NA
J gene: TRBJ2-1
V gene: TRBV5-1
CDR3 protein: CASSLAPGPDEQFF
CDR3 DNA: TGCGCCAGCAGCTTGGCTCCAGGCCCCGATGAGCAGTTCTTC

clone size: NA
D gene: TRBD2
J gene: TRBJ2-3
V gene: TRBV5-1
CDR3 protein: CASSGGTSVTDTQYF
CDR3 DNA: TGCGCCAGCAGCGGCGGGACTAGCGTCACAGATACGCAGTATTTT

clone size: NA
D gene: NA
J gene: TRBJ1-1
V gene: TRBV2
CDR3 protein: CASSGPDSDAEAFF
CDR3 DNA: TGTGCCAGCAGTGGCCCTGACAGCGACGCTGAAGCTTTCTTT